Below, one TCR beta chain is given with its context. Its antigen is not identified. The data derive from a study of cytomegalovirus exposure and HLA in healthy donors. Notes on the study in general: Among immune exposure information, only CMV serostatus was available. In a later analysis, V- and J-gene trimming of beta chains associated with a DCLRE1C missense variant, replicated independently.

PCR primers comprised 60 Vbeta and 13 Jbeta primers. Some clones are missing from TCRdb's copy, which holds only in-frame ones; the method was immunoSEQ multiplex PCR. Here the sample spans about 160,000 clones, 75% to 90% being singletons. The trim removed 5 bases at V and 2 bases at J, leaving 3 bases unmatched. The CDR3 has 13 residues. CDR1 is LNHDA, CDR2 SQIVND, per germline (reference sequence). This chain joins TRBV19 and TRBJ2-7; 7 nucleotides agree with TRBD1. This TCR came from a woman between 18 and 29 years old in good health and CMV-seronegative. Specimen: PBMCs. CDR3 sequence: CASSPGTAYEQYF. DNA of the CDR3: TGTGCCAGTAGTCCCGGGACAGCCTACGAGCAGTACTTC.